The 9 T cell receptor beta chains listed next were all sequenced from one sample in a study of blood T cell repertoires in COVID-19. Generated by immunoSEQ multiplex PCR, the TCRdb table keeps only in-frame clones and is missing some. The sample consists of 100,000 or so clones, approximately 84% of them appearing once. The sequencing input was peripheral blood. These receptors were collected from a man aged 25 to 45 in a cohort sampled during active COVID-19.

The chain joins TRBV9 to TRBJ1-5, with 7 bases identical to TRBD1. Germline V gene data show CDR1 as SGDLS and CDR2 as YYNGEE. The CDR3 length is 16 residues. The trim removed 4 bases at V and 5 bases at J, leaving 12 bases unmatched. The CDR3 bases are TGTGCCAGCAGCCCGCGGACAGGAGAGAAGGATCAGCCCCAGCATTTT. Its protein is CASSPRTGEKDQPQHF. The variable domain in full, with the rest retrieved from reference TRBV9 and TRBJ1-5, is DSGVTQTPKHLITATGQRVTLRCSPRSGDLSVYWYQQSLDQGLQFLIQYYNGEERAKGNILERFSAQQFPDLHSELNLSSLELGDSALYFCASSPRTGEKDQPQHFGDGTRLSIL.

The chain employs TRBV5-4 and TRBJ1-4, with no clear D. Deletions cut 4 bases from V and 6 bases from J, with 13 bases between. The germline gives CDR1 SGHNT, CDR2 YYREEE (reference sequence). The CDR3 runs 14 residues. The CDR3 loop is CASSREMRDEKLFF. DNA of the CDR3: TGTGCCAGCAGCCGGGAGATGAGAGATGAAAAACTGTTTTTT.

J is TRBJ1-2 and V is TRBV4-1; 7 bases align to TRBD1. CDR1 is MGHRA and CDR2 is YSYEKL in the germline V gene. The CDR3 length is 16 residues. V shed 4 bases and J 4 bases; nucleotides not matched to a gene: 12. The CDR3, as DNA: TGCGCCAGCAGCCTTAGCCTTGAGACAGGGACCTATGGCTACACCTTC. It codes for CASSLSLETGTYGYTF.

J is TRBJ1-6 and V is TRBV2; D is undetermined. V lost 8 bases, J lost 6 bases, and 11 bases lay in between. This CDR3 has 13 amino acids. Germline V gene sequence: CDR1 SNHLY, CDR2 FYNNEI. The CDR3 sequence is CASQTDLNSPLHF. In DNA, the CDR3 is TGTGCCAGCCAAACAGATCTTAATTCACCCCTCCACTTT. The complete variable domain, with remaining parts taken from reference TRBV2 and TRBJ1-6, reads EPEVTQTPSHQVTQMGQEVILRCVPISNHLYFYWYRQILGQKVEFLVSFYNNEISEKSEIFDDQFSVERPDGSNFTLKIRSTKLEDSAMYFCASQTDLNSPLHFGNGTRLTVT.

In DNA, the CDR3 is TGTGCCAGCAGCTTGTCCAGCGGGGATTACAATGAGCAGTTCTTC. This codes for CASSLSSGDYNEQFF. The chain has TRBV5-4 and TRBJ2-1; 7 positions agree with TRBD2. V gave up 1 base and J gave up 4 bases; unmatched junction bases: 5. The CDR3 is 15 amino acids. The germline V gene has CDR1 SGHNT and CDR2 YYREEE (reference sequence).

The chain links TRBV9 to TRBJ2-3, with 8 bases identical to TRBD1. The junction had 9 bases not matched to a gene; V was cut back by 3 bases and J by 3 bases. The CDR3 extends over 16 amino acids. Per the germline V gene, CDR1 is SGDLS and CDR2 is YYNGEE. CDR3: CASSAYITGGTDTQYF. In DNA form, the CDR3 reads TGTGCCAGCAGCGCATACATAACAGGGGGAACAGATACGCAGTATTTT.

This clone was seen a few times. CDR3 DNA sequence: TGCGCCAGCCTTACTAGCGGTCAGACCACAGATACGCAGTATTTT. Protein product: CASLTSGQTTDTQYF. This chain joins TRBV5-1 and TRBJ2-3; 8 positions agree with TRBD2. CDR1 and CDR2 from the germline V gene are SGHRS and YFSETQ. Unmatched junction bases numbered 9, after V lost 7 bases and J lost 2 bases. This CDR3 region has 15 residues.

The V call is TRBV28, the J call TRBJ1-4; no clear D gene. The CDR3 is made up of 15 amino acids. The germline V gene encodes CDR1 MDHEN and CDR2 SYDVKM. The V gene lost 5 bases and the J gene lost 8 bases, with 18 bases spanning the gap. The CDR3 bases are TGTGCCAGCAGTCCGCCCGGGGAGGGAGACGAAAAACTGTTTTTT. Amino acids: CASSPPGEGDEKLFF.

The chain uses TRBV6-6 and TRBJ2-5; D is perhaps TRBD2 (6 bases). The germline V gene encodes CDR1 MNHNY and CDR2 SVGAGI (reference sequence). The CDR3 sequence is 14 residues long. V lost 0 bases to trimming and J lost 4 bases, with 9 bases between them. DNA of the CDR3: TGTGCCAGCAGTTACTCGGGGGGTGGAGAGACCCAGTACTTC. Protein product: CASSYSGGGETQYF.